Sequencing of this TCR beta chain was carried out in a study of blood T cell repertoires in COVID-19. At the level of the study: The United States, Italy and Spain were the sources of the acute and convalescent COVID-19 samples. T cells, B-cell-depleted T cells, or PBMCs supplied cDNA or gDNA.

The germline gives CDR1 KGHSH, CDR2 LQKENI. The CDR3 has 12 residues. V lost 2 bases, J lost 8 bases, and 7 bases lay in between. Per the authors' pipeline: Amplification from reference gene primers served as the basis for estimated nucleated cell counts. Libraries were prepared by immunoSEQ multiplex PCR; TCRdb keeps only in-frame clonotypes and omits some of them. The V and J calls and clone size are taken from that table; D and trimming were inferred from the DNA. This repertoire shows under 75,000 clones, roughly 73% found once; its top ten account for about 6%. Sequenced material: peripheral blood. This sequence originates from a woman aged 60-70 years with acute or convalescent COVID-19. The chain joins TRBV18 to TRBJ2-1, with a weak D call TRBD2 (5 bases). The CDR3: CASSPAGDEQFF. The CDR3 coding sequence is TGTGCCAGCTCACCAGCGGGCGATGAGCAGTTCTTC.